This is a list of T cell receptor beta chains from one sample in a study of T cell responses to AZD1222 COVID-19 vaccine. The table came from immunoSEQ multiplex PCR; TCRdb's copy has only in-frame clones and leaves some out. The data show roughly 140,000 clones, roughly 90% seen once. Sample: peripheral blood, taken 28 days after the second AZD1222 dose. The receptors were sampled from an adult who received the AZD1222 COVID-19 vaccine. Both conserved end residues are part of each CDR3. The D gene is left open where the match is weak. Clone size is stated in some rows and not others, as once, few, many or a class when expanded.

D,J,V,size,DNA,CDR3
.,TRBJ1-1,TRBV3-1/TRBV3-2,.,TGTGCCAGCAGTCGGGATTTCGGCCACACTGAAGCTTTCTTT,CASSRDFGHTEAFF
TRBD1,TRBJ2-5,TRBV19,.,TGTGCCAGTAGTATAGGGGGTACAGGGGTATACCAAGAGACCCAGTACTTC,CASSIGGTGVYQETQYF
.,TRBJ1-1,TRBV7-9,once,TGTGCCAGCAGCTTAGACGGGGGCTGGAACACTGAAGCTTTCTTT,CASSLDGGWNTEAFF
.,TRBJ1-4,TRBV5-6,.,TGTGCCAGCAGCTTGGAAGGGATTAATGAAAAACTGTTTTTT,CASSLEGINEKLFF
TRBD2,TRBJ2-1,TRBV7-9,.,TGTGCCAGCAGCTTCATCCGCGGGAGCTCCTACAATGAGCAGTTCTTC,CASSFIRGSSYNEQFF
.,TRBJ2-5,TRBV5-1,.,TGCGCCAGCAGCTCCAACCAAGAGACCCAGTACTTC,CASSSNQETQYF
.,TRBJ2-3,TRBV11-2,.,TGTGCCAGCAGCCCAAGCGGTGGCACAGATACGCAGTATTTT,CASSPSGGTDTQYF
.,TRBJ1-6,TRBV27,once,TGTGCCAGCAGTTTACTGGGGGCGGAAAATTCACCCCTCCACTTT,CASSLLGAENSPLHF
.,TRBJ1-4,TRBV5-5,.,TGTGCCAGCAGCCGTGCGATCGATGAAAAACTGTTTTTT,CASSRAIDEKLFF
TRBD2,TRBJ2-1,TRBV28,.,TGTGCCAGCAGTCCCCCCGGAGGTAGCGGGAGTAATGAGCAGTTCTTC,CASSPPGGSGSNEQFF
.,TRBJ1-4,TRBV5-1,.,TGCGCCAGCAGCTTGGCTTGGAGAGGTGACGAAAAACTGTTTTTT,CASSLAWRGDEKLFF
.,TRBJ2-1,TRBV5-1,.,TGCGCCAGCAGCTTGTATCTCAATGAGCAGTTCTTC,CASSLYLNEQFF